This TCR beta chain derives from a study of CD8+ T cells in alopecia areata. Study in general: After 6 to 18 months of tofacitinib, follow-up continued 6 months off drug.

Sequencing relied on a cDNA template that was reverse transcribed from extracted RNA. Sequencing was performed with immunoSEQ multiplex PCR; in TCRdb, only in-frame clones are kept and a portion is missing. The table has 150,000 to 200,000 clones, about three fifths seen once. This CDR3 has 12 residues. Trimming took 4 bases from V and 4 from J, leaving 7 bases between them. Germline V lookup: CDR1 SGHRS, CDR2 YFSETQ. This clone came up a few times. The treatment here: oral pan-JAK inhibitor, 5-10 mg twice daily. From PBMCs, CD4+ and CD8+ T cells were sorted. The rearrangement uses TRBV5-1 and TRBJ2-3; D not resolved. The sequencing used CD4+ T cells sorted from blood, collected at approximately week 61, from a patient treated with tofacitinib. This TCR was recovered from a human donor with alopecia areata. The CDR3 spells CASSRPADTQYF. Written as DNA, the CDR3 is TGCGCCAGCAGCAGGCCCGCAGATACGCAGTATTTT.